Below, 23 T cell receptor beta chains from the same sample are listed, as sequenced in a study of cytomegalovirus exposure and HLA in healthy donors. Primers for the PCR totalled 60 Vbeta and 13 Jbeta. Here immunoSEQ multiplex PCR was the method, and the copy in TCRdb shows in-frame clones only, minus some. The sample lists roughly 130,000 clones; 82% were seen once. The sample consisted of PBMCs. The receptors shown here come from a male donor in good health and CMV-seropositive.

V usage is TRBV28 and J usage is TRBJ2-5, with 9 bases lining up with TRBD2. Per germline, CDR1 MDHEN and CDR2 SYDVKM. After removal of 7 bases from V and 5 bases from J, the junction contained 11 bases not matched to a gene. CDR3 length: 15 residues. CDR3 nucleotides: TGTGCCAGCAATCATGGCGGGAGGGCCTGGGAGACCCAGTACTTC. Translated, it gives CASNHGGRAWETQYF.

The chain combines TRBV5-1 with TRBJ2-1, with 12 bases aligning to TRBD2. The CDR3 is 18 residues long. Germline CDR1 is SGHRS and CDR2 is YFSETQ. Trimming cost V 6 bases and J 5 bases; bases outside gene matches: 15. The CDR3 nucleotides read TGCGCCAGCAAGTCCCTGACTAGCGGGAGCCCCCTTGACAATGAGCAGTTCTTC. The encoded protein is CASKSLTSGSPLDNEQFF.

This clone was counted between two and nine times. The chain's CDR3 is CASSASPSARETQYF. CDR3 nucleotide sequence: TGTGCCAGCAGCGCTAGCCCCTCGGCTAGAGAGACCCAGTACTTC. The chain couples TRBV9 to TRBJ2-5; possibly TRBD2 for D (5 bases). The CDR3 runs to 15 residues. Germline values: CDR1 SGDLS, CDR2 YYNGEE. V lost 3 bases and J lost 4, with 16 bases in between.

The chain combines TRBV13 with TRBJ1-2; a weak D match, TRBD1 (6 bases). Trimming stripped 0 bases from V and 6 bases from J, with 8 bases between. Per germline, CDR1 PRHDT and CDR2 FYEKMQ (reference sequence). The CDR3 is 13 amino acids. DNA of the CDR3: TGTGCCAGCAGCTTAGGACAGGGTAATGGCTACACCTTC. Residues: CASSLGQGNGYTF.

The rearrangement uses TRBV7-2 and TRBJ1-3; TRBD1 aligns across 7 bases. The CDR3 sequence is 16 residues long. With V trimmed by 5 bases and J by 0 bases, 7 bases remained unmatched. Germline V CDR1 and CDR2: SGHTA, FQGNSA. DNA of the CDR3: TGTGCCAGCAGCCCCAGGGGGACCCGCTCTGGAAACACCATATATTTT. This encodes CASSPRGTRSGNTIYF.

This CDR3 is CASSGTWGEETQYF. The CDR3 region has the DNA TGTGCCAGCAGCGGGACTTGGGGTGAGGAGACCCAGTACTTC. This chain connects TRBV9 to TRBJ2-5, with a weak D call TRBD2 (5 bases). CDR1 and CDR2 from the germline V gene are SGDLS and YYNGEE. V was shortened by 3 bases and J by 5 bases, with 14 bases between the two germline ends. The CDR3 runs to 14 residues.

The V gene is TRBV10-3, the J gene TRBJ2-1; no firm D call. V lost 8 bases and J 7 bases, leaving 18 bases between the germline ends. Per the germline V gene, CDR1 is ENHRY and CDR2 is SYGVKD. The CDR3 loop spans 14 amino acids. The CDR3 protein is CAIRGQEYRNEQFF. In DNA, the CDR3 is TGTGCCATCCGTGGGCAGGAATATAGGAATGAGCAGTTCTTC.

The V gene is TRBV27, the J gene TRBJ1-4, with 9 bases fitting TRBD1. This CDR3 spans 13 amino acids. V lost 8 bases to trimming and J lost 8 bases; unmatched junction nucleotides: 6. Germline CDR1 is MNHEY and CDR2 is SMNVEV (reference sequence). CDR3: CASGTGRGEKLFF. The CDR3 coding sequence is TGTGCCAGCGGGACAGGGAGGGGCGAAAAACTGTTTTTT.

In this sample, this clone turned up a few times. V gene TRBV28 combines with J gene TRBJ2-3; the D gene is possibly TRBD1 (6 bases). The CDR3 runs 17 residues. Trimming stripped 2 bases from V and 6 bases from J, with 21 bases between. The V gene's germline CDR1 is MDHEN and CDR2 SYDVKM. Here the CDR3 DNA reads TGTGCCAGCAGTTTAGGGTTGCCAGGGGCGTTCAGGGATACGCAGTATTTT. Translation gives CASSLGLPGAFRDTQYF. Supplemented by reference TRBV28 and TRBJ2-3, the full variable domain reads DVKVTQSSRYLVKRTGEKVFLECVQDMDHENMFWYRQDPGLGLRLIYFSYDVKMKEKGDIPEGYSVSREKKERFSLILESASTNQTSMYLCASSLGLPGAFRDTQYFGPGTRLTVL.

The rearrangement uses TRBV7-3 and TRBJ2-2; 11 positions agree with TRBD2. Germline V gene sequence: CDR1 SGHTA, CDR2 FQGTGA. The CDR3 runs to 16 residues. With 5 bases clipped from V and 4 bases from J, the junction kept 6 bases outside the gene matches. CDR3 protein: CASSDTSGRITGELFF. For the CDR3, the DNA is TGTGCCAGCAGCGATACTAGCGGGAGAATCACCGGGGAGCTGTTTTTT.

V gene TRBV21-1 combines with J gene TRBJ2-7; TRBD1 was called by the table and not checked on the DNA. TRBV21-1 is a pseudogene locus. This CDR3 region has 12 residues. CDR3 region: CAGRQGPYEQYF. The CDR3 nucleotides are TGTGCCGGACGACAGGGTCCCTACGAGCAGTACTTC.

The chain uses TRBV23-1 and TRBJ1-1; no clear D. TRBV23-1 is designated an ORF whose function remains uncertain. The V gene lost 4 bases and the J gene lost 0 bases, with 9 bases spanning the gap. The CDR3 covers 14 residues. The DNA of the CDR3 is TGCGCCAGCAGTCCGGGAGCAATGAACACTGAAGCTTTCTTT. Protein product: CASSPGAMNTEAFF.

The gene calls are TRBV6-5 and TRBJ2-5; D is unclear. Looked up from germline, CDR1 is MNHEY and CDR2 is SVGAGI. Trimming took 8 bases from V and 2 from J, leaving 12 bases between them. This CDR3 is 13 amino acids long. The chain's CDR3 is CASSLARQETQYF. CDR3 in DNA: TGTGCCAGCTCCCTCGCCAGACAAGAGACCCAGTACTTC.

The CDR3, as DNA: TGTGCCAGCAGCGCCTCGACAGGGAACACCGGGGAGCTGTTTTTT. Translated, it gives CASSASTGNTGELFF. V gene TRBV7-3 combines with J gene TRBJ2-2; maybe TRBD1 (6 bases). Germline values: CDR1 SGHTA, CDR2 FQGTGA. Between the trimmed V and J ends, which lost 5 bases and 1 base, there was a span of 11 bases. The CDR3 length is 15 residues.

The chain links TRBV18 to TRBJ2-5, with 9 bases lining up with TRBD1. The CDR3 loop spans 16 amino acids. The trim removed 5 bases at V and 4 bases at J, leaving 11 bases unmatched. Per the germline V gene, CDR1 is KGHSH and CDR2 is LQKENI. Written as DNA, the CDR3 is TGTGCCAGCTCATCCAACTTGGACAGGGGCGTAGAGACCCAGTACTTC. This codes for CASSSNLDRGVETQYF.

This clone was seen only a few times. CDR3 residues: CASSLDPPRGGETQYF. In DNA, the CDR3 is TGTGCCAGCAGCTTAGACCCGCCAAGGGGTGGGGAGACCCAGTACTTC. This rearrangement joins TRBV11-2 to TRBJ2-5, with D perhaps TRBD1 (5 bases). This CDR3 is 16 amino acids long. The V gene lost 0 bases and the J gene lost 5 bases, with 16 bases spanning the gap. Germline V gene data show CDR1 as SGHAT and CDR2 as FQNNGV.

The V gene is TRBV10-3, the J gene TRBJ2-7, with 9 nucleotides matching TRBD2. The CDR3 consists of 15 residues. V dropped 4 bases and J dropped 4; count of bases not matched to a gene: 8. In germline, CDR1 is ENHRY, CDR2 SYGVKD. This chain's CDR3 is CAISVVREGGYEQYF. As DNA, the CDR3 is TGTGCCATCAGTGTGGTGCGGGAGGGAGGATACGAGCAGTACTTC.

The CDR3 protein is CAITGQGIEEQYF. DNA of the CDR3: TGTGCCATCACGGGACAGGGGATAGAGGAGCAGTACTTC. This chain connects TRBV21-1 to TRBJ2-7; the table's D call, TRBD1, was not checked against the DNA. TRBV21-1 is shown as a pseudogene. The CDR3 contains 13 residues.

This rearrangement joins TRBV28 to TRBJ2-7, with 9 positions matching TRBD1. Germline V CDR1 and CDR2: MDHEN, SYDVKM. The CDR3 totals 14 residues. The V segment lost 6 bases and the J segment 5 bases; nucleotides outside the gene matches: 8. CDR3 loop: CASSQQGAFHEQYF. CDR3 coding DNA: TGTGCCAGCAGCCAACAGGGGGCTTTTCACGAGCAGTACTTC.

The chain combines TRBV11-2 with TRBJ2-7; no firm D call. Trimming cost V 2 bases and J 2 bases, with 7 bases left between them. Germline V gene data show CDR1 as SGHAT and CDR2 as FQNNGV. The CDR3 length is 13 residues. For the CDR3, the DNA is TGTGCCAGCAGCTTACGGCAGGCCTACGAGCAGTACTTC. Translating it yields CASSLRQAYEQYF. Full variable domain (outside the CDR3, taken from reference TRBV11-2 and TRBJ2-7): EAGVAQSPRYKIIEKRQSVAFWCNPISGHATLYWYQQILGQGPKLLIQFQNNGVVDDSQLPKDRFSAERLKGVDSTLKIQPAKLEDSAVYLCASSLRQAYEQYFGPGTRLTVT.

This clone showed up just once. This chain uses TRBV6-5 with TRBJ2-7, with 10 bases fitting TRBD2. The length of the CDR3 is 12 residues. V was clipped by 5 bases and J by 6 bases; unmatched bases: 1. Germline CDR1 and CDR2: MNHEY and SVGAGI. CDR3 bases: TGTGCCAGCAGTCGGACTAGCGGCGAGCAGTACTTC. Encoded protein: CASSRTSGEQYF.

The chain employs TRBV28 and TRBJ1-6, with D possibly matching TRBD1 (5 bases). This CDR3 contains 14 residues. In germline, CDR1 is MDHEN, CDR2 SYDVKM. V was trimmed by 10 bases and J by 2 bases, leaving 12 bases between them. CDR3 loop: CAITQGTYNSPLHF. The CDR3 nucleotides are TGTGCCATCACCCAGGGCACCTATAATTCACCCCTCCACTTT. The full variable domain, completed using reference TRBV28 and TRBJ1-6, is DVKVTQSSRYLVKRTGEKVFLECVQDMDHENMFWYRQDPGLGLRLIYFSYDVKMKEKGDIPEGYSVSREKKERFSLILESASTNQTSMYLCAITQGTYNSPLHFGNGTRLTVT.

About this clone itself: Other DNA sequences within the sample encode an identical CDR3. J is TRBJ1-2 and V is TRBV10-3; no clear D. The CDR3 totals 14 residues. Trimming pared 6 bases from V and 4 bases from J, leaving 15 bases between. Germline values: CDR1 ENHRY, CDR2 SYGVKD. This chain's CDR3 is CAISEVTVGYGYTF. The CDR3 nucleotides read TGTGCCATCAGCGAGGTTACAGTTGGCTATGGCTACACCTTC.